A selection of T cell receptor beta chains follows, all from one sample in a study of shared clonotypes between healthy human individuals. Sequencing was performed with immunoSEQ multiplex PCR; in TCRdb, only in-frame clones are kept and a portion is missing. Among approximately 2,300,000 clones, about 90% were seen once, and the ten largest hold 0.3% to 0.4%. Material: naive CD4+ T cells from PBMCs. The receptors were gathered from a man aged 18 to 30 in good health. Some clones in this sample may be carry-over from other donors' samples. Both conserved end residues are part of each CDR3. Each record gives: V gene, clone size, D gene, J gene, CDR3 protein, CDR3 DNA. The D gene is left open where the match is weak. Clone size is stated in some rows and not others, as once, few, many or a class when expanded.

>TRBV5-1|.|TRBD2|TRBJ2-5
CASSGLTSAPKGETQYF
TGCGCCAGCAGCGGCCTGACTAGCGCCCCAAAGGGAGAGACCCAGTACTTC
>TRBV28|once|.|TRBJ1-4
CASSLPEGRRRGKLFF
TGTGCCAGCAGTTTACCGGAAGGCCGGCGTCGTGGGAAACTGTTTTTT
>TRBV25-1|.|.|TRBJ2-5
CASSGPNGRQETQYF
TGTGCCAGCAGTGGGCCGAACGGGCGACAAGAGACCCAGTACTTC
>TRBV2|.|.|TRBJ1-2
CASSEYGSAGYTF
TGTGCCAGCAGTGAGTATGGATCGGCGGGCTACACCTTC
>TRBV19|.|TRBD2|TRBJ2-7
CASSIWTSGSYEQYF
TGTGCCAGTAGTATATGGACTAGCGGGAGCTACGAGCAGTACTTC
>TRBV2|.|.|TRBJ1-2
CASRVDGYTF
TGTGCCAGCAGAGTGGATGGCTACACCTTC
>TRBV7-3|once|.|TRBJ2-1
CASSLRRDGEQFF
TGTGCCAGCAGCTTAAGGAGGGATGGCGAGCAGTTCTTC
>TRBV15|.|TRBD2|TRBJ2-2
CATSRVTSGSNTGELFF
TGTGCCACCAGCAGAGTCACCAGCGGGAGTAACACCGGGGAGCTGTTTTTT
>TRBV2|.|.|TRBJ1-3
CASRGSTGRNTIYF
TGTGCCAGCAGGGGTTCAACAGGGCGAAACACCATATATTTT
>TRBV2|.|TRBD1|TRBJ1-1
CASSEPDRVGSTEAFF
TGTGCCAGCAGTGAACCGGACAGGGTCGGGAGCACTGAAGCTTTCTTT
>TRBV30|.|TRBD1|TRBJ1-5
CAWNTGTGANSNQPQHF
TGTGCCTGGAATACCGGGACAGGAGCAAATAGCAATCAGCCCCAGCATTTT
>TRBV28|once|TRBD2|TRBJ2-3
CASSPRPPAGGTDTQYF
TGTGCCAGCAGTCCCAGACCCCCCGCGGGAGGAACAGATACGCAGTATTTT
>TRBV28|.|.|TRBJ1-4
CASRALRGKGATNEKLFF
TGTGCCAGCAGAGCCTTAAGAGGGAAGGGAGCAACTAATGAAAAACTGTTTTTT
>TRBV9|.|.|TRBJ2-1
CASSVNSPPYNEQFF
TGTGCCAGCAGCGTAAATTCCCCCCCCTACAATGAGCAGTTCTTC
>TRBV10-3|.|.|TRBJ2-1
CAISESKGQQFF
TGTGCCATCAGTGAGTCTAAGGGACAGCAGTTCTTC
>TRBV25-1|.|.|TRBJ2-7
CASSERYGILNPSEQYF
TGTGCCAGCAGTGAAAGGTACGGGATCCTGAATCCCAGCGAGCAGTACTTC
>TRBV6-5|.|.|TRBJ2-7
CASSYWKGSSSYEQYF
TGTGCCAGCAGTTACTGGAAGGGCTCGAGCTCCTACGAGCAGTACTTC
>TRBV5-4|.|TRBD1|TRBJ2-2
CASSRTGANTGELFF
TGTGCCAGCAGCCGCACAGGGGCGAACACCGGGGAGCTGTTTTTT
>TRBV30|.|.|TRBJ1-2
CAWSFGTGSGGYTF
TGTGCCTGGAGTTTCGGTACAGGCTCGGGAGGCTACACCTTC
>TRBV27|.|.|TRBJ1-1
CASSTVAAGDTEAFF
TGTGCCAGCAGCACCGTCGCGGCAGGGGACACTGAAGCTTTCTTT
>TRBV7-8|.|TRBD1|TRBJ1-6
CASSPGQNSPLHF
TGTGCCAGCAGCCCGGGACAGAATTCACCCCTCCACTTT
>TRBV28|.|.|TRBJ1-1
CASSFRAIQGAFF
TGTGCCAGCAGTTTTCGGGCTATACAGGGAGCTTTCTTT
>TRBV7-9|few|.|TRBJ1-3
CASSVLDTDYTIYF
TGTGCCAGCAGCGTTCTTGACACGGACTACACCATATATTTT
>TRBV2|.|TRBD2|TRBJ2-1
CASSPLADNEQFF
TGTGCCAGCAGCCCCCTAGCGGACAATGAGCAGTTCTTC
>TRBV5-1|.|TRBD1|TRBJ1-2
CASGGDRGRGYGYTF
TGCGCCAGCGGAGGGGACAGGGGGCGCGGGTATGGCTACACCTTC
>TRBV15|.|.|TRBJ2-7
CATSRDVATSRNYEQYF
TGTGCCACCAGCAGAGATGTGGCCACTTCCCGGAACTACGAGCAGTACTTC
>TRBV4-3|once|.|TRBJ2-3
CASSQLTRDTQYF
TGCGCCAGCAGCCAGCTCACACGAGATACGCAGTATTTT
>TRBV5-1|few|.|TRBJ2-2
CASSRDWTAGELFF
TGCGCCAGCAGCAGGGACTGGACGGCCGGGGAGCTGTTTTTT
>TRBV11-2|.|TRBD2|TRBJ2-1
CASSHPGVAGLPYNEQFF
TGTGCCAGCAGCCACCCCGGGGTAGCGGGGCTTCCCTACAATGAGCAGTTCTTC
>TRBV27|.|TRBD1|TRBJ2-7
CASIARTGLRQYF
TGTGCCAGCATTGCGCGGACAGGCCTTCGGCAGTACTTC
>TRBV18|.|TRBD1|TRBJ1-1
CASSPTGTASEAFF
TGTGCCAGCTCACCTACCGGGACAGCATCTGAAGCTTTCTTT
>TRBV21-1|.|.|TRBJ2-5
CASSKNSGPETQYF
TGTGCCAGCAGCAAAAATAGCGGTCCGGAGACCCAGTACTTC
>TRBV7-2|once|.|TRBJ2-6
CASSEQGRVAGANVLTF
TGTGCCAGCAGCGAACAGGGCAGGGTGGCTGGGGCCAACGTCCTGACTTTC
>TRBV28|few|.|TRBJ1-1
CASSFAGTEAFF
TGTGCCAGCAGTTTCGCGGGAACTGAAGCTTTCTTT
>TRBV6-5|.|TRBD1|TRBJ2-6
CASSFTGDSGANVLTF
TGTGCCAGCAGTTTCACAGGGGACTCTGGGGCCAACGTCCTGACTTTC
>TRBV18|.|.|TRBJ2-7
CASSPSPYEQYF
TGTGCCAGCTCACCTAGTCCCTACGAGCAGTACTTC
>TRBV7-8|many|TRBD2|TRBJ2-7
CASSTQSGTGSSYEQYF
TGTGCCAGCAGCACACAAAGCGGGACGGGCAGCTCCTACGAGCAGTACTTC
>TRBV7-3|once|.|TRBJ2-3
CASSQGDTQYF
TGTGCCAGCAGCCAAGGAGATACGCAGTATTTT
>TRBV28|.|.|TRBJ2-7
CASSRWGNKRNEQYF
TGTGCCAGCAGCCGGTGGGGCAATAAACGAAACGAGCAGTACTTC
>TRBV30|.|.|TRBJ1-5
CAWSVQGGSNQPQHF
TGTGCCTGGAGTGTACAGGGTGGAAGCAATCAGCCCCAGCATTTT
>TRBV6-5|.|.|TRBJ2-7
CASSRTKTGSYEQYF
TGTGCCAGCAGCCGGACTAAGACAGGCTCCTACGAGCAGTACTTC
>TRBV7-9|once|.|TRBJ1-2
CASRYGVDYGYTF
TGTGCCAGCAGATACGGTGTGGACTATGGCTACACCTTC
>TRBV2|.|TRBD2|TRBJ2-7
CASRNSGSSYEQYF
TGTGCCAGCAGGAATAGCGGGAGTTCCTACGAGCAGTACTTC
>TRBV7-9|.|.|TRBJ2-7
CASSLGRTPQDEQYF
TGTGCCAGCAGCTTAGGTCGGACCCCACAGGACGAGCAGTACTTC
>TRBV9|.|.|TRBJ2-5
CASSPRPTGETQYF
TGTGCCAGCAGCCCCCGACCCACCGGAGAGACCCAGTACTTC
>TRBV7-2|.|.|TRBJ1-1
CASSLASGGYTEAFF
TGTGCCAGCAGCTTAGCTTCAGGTGGCTACACTGAAGCTTTCTTT
>TRBV7-2|.|TRBD1|TRBJ1-2
CASSQGQGFGYTF
TGTGCCAGCAGCCAGGGACAGGGGTTCGGCTACACCTTC
>TRBV5-1|.|.|TRBJ1-3
CASSLAGPGYGNTIYF
TGCGCCAGCAGCTTGGCGGGGCCCGGCTATGGAAACACCATATATTTT
>TRBV27|.|.|TRBJ1-5
CASSTGTHNQPQHF
TGTGCCAGCAGCACAGGGACACACAATCAGCCCCAGCATTTT
>TRBV19|.|.|TRBJ2-5
CASSSGRETQYF
TGTGCCAGTAGCTCAGGACGGGAGACCCAGTACTTC
>TRBV7-3|.|.|TRBJ1-1
CASSLSGANTEAFF
TGTGCCAGCAGCTTATCAGGGGCGAACACTGAAGCTTTCTTT
>TRBV2|.|.|TRBJ2-3
CASSPQAREFTDTQYF
TGTGCCAGCAGTCCTCAGGCTCGTGAGTTCACAGATACGCAGTATTTT
>TRBV5-4|.|TRBD2|TRBJ2-5
CASSWGGGKETQYF
TGTGCCAGCAGCTGGGGGGGAGGTAAAGAGACCCAGTACTTC
>TRBV6-6|.|.|TRBJ1-5
CASSYPELRGNQPQHF
TGTGCCAGCAGTTACCCCGAGCTGAGAGGCAATCAGCCCCAGCATTTT
>TRBV27|.|TRBD2|TRBJ2-1
CASSLSNAGVYNEQFF
TGTGCCAGCAGTTTATCGAACGCGGGAGTCTACAATGAGCAGTTCTTC
>TRBV28|.|.|TRBJ2-1
CASSLLDSYNEQFF
TGTGCCAGCAGTTTACTCGACAGCTACAATGAGCAGTTCTTC
>TRBV6-1|once|TRBD1|TRBJ2-4
CASSESHGTGNIQYF
TGTGCCAGCAGTGAATCTCACGGGACAGGGAACATTCAGTACTTC